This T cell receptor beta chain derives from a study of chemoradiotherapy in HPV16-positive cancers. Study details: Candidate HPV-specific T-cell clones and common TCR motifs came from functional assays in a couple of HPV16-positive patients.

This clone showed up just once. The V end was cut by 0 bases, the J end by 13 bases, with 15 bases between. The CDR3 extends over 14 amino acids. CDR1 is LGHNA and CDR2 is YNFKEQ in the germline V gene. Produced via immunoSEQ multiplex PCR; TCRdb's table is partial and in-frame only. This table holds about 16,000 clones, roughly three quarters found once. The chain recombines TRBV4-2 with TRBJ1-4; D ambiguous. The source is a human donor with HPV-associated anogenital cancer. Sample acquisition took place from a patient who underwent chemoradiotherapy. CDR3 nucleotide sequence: TGTGCCAGCAGCCAAGATTTAGGAGGGAGGCTACTGTTTTTT. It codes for CASSQDLGGRLLFF.